The 16 T cell receptor beta chains below were found in one sample sequenced in a study of technical replicates of blood from a few donors. Repertoires were generated with immunoSEQ multiplex PCR, while TCRdb's copy carries only in-frame clones and drops some. The data contain approximately 92,000 clones, about 95% of them singletons. The sequencing sample was made of T cells isolated from PBMCs. All receptors derive from a human donor in good health.

V is TRBV6-5 and J is TRBJ1-5; D uncertain. Germline V CDR1 and CDR2: MNHEY, SVGAGI. The CDR3 spans 13 residues. Trimming removed 8 bases at V and 3 bases at J, with 11 bases between. CDR3 residues: CASGRGPNQPQHF. The CDR3 region has the DNA TGTGCCAGCGGGAGAGGCCCCAATCAGCCCCAGCATTTT.

The chain has TRBV7-3 and TRBJ2-2, with TRBD1 identical over 10 bases. J was trimmed by 3 bases and V by 4 bases; bases with no gene match: 2. The CDR3 spans 15 residues. Germline loops: CDR1 SGHTA, CDR2 FQGTGA. CDR3 bases: TGTGCCAGCAGCTCGACAGGGGGCGACACCGGGGAGCTGTTTTTT. The encoded protein is CASSSTGGDTGELFF. Full variable domain (remainder filled in from reference TRBV7-3 and TRBJ2-2): GAGVSQTPSNKVTEKGKYVELRCDPISGHTALYWYRQSLGQGPEFLIYFQGTGAADDSGLPNDRFFAVRPEGSVSTLKIQRTERGDSAVYLCASSSTGGDTGELFFGEGSRLTVL.

This chain links TRBV28 with TRBJ1-5; TRBD1 aligns across 7 bases. This CDR3 has 15 residues. Unmatched junction bases numbered 5, after V lost 6 bases and J lost 0 bases. Germline V CDR1 and CDR2: MDHEN, SYDVKM. The CDR3 region has the DNA TGTGCCAGCAGATACTCAGGGGGTAGCAATCAGCCCCAGCATTTT. It encodes CASRYSGGSNQPQHF.

This rearrangement joins TRBV28 to TRBJ1-5, with D perhaps TRBD1 (6 bases). Germline loops: CDR1 MDHEN, CDR2 SYDVKM. The CDR3 runs to 15 residues. Trimming removed 5 bases from V and 4 bases from J, with 15 bases in between. CDR3 nucleotides: TGTGCCAGCAGTCCTCTGGACAGAATTAATCAGCCCCAGCATTTT. This translates into CASSPLDRINQPQHF.

CDR3 coding DNA: TGTGCCAGCAGCGTGGGACAGGGATTCTACAATGAGCAGTTCTTC. It translates to CASSVGQGFYNEQFF. The chain joins TRBV5-6 to TRBJ2-1, with TRBD1 matching 9 bases. CDR1 and CDR2 (germline): SGHDT, YYEEEE. The CDR3 sequence is 15 residues long. Trimming removed 4 bases from V and 3 bases from J; junction bases left unmatched: 5.

The V and J genes are TRBV6-6 and TRBJ2-1; TRBD1 matches at 8 bases. Trimming removed 5 bases from V and 6 bases from J; junction bases left unmatched: 9. Germline V gene sequence: CDR1 MNHNY, CDR2 SVGAGI (reference sequence). The CDR3 covers 15 residues. The CDR3 region is CASSPWGRGRNEQFF. The DNA of the CDR3 is TGTGCCAGCAGTCCCTGGGGCAGGGGGCGCAATGAGCAGTTCTTC.

V and J are TRBV10-3 and TRBJ1-1, with D unclear. Per germline, CDR1 ENHRY and CDR2 SYGVKD. The CDR3 contains 12 residues. V lost 2 bases, J lost 5 bases, and 6 bases lay in between. This CDR3 reads CAISEIETEAFF. In DNA form, the CDR3 reads TGTGCCATCAGTGAGATTGAGACTGAAGCTTTCTTT.

The chain couples TRBV7-9 to TRBJ2-1, with 7 bases lining up with TRBD2. CDR3 length: 13 residues. CDR1 and CDR2 (germline): SEHNR, FQNEAQ (reference sequence). V was clipped by 11 bases and J by 2 bases; unmatched bases: 6. The CDR3 spells CAGEGLTYNEQFF. The CDR3 DNA follows: TGTGCCGGGGAGGGGTTAACCTACAATGAGCAGTTCTTC.

The chain uses TRBV12-5 and TRBJ1-4, with 10 nucleotides matching TRBD1. CDR1 and CDR2 from the germline V gene are LGHNT and FRNRAP. V shed 1 base, J shed 8 bases, and the junction held 19 bases outside the gene matches. The length of the CDR3 is 20 residues. CDR3 bases: TGTGCTAGTGGTTTGGCCTGGACAGGGGGAAGTTACCGTCCCGGAGAAAAACTGTTTTTT. Residues: CASGLAWTGGSYRPGEKLFF.

V is TRBV5-6 and J is TRBJ1-5; possibly TRBD1 for D (6 bases). The V end lost 2 bases, the J end lost 4 bases, and 13 bases lay between the germline ends. This CDR3 contains 15 residues. The germline V gene encodes CDR1 SGHDT and CDR2 YYEEEE. The CDR3 sequence: CASSLGGFRNQPQHF. The DNA for the CDR3 is TGTGCCAGCAGCTTAGGGGGTTTCAGGAATCAGCCCCAGCATTTT.

Here the CDR3 reads CASRAGTSARETQYF. The DNA for the CDR3 is TGTGCCAGCAGGGCCGGGACTAGCGCGCGGGAGACCCAGTACTTC. This chain joins TRBV5-4 and TRBJ2-5; TRBD2 matches at 10 bases. This CDR3 is 15 amino acids long. The germline V gene has CDR1 SGHNT and CDR2 YYREEE (reference sequence). Losses at the gene ends were 5 bases for V and 5 bases for J; bases not matched to a gene: 9.

This chain uses TRBV27 with TRBJ2-1; 14 nucleotides line up with TRBD2. From germline, CDR1 is MNHEY and CDR2 SMNVEV (reference sequence). The V gene end was trimmed by 8 bases and the J gene end by 6 bases; junction bases not matched to a gene: 15. The CDR3 spans 18 residues. For the CDR3, the DNA is TGTGCCAGCCGCGGGACTAGCGGGAGTATTGGGGCACTCAATGAGCAGTTCTTC. It specifies CASRGTSGSIGALNEQFF.

The rearrangement links TRBV7-3 to TRBJ2-1; the match to TRBD2 covers 7 bases. V was clipped by 3 bases and J by 5 bases; unmatched bases: 4. CDR3 length equals 14 residues. The germline gives CDR1 SGHTA, CDR2 FQGTGA. The CDR3 sequence is CASSLSGTHNEQFF. The CDR3 nucleotides are TGTGCCAGCAGCTTGAGCGGGACCCACAATGAGCAGTTCTTC.

This chain uses TRBV25-1 with TRBJ1-1; 9 bases line up with TRBD1. The CDR3 is 13 amino acids. Trimming took 7 bases from V and 6 from J; bases not matched to a gene: 6. The germline gives CDR1 MGHDK, CDR2 SYGVNS. The CDR3 reads CASTWDRASEAFF. The CDR3 DNA sequence: TGTGCCAGCACCTGGGACAGGGCGTCTGAAGCTTTCTTT.

This rearrangement joins TRBV9 to TRBJ2-6; TRBD1 matches at 7 bases. The CDR3 consists of 18 residues. Germline CDR1 is SGDLS and CDR2 is YYNGEE. The trim removed 3 bases at V and 2 bases at J, leaving 11 bases unmatched. The CDR3 region has the DNA TGTGCCAGCAGCGAGAGACAGGGCAACCCCCCTGGGGCCAACGTCCTGACTTTC. This translates into CASSERQGNPPGANVLTF.

The chain couples TRBV30 to TRBJ2-1; D is perhaps TRBD2 (5 bases). There are 16 residues in the CDR3. Trimming pared 0 bases from V and 7 bases from J, leaving 19 bases between. Germline V gene sequence: CDR1 GTSNPN, CDR2 SVGIG (reference sequence). In DNA form, the CDR3 reads TGTGCCTGGAGTGTAAGATACGTCAGTGGCGGGAATGAGCAGTTCTTC. Translation: CAWSVRYVSGGNEQFF.